The 25 T cell receptor beta chains below all came from one sample that was sequenced in a study of blood T cell repertoires in COVID-19. The method was immunoSEQ multiplex PCR; TCRdb's version includes in-frame clones alone and lacks a portion of them. The sample consists of 350,000 to 400,000 clones, around 87% of them appearing once. Sequenced: PBMCs or T cells enriched from blood (not recorded which). These receptors were obtained from a woman aged 30 to 39 with acute COVID-19.

The V gene is TRBV2, the J gene TRBJ2-2, with TRBD1 matching over 10 bases. CDR3 length: 16 amino acids. CDR1 and CDR2 (germline): SNHLY, FYNNEI. Unmatched junction bases numbered 4, after V lost 6 bases and J lost 0 bases. The CDR3 DNA reads as TGTGCCAGCAGCCTTGACAGGGGGCCGAACACCGGGGAGCTGTTTTTT. The encoded protein is CASSLDRGPNTGELFF.

The chain uses TRBV28 and TRBJ1-2; tentative D call: TRBD1 (5 bases). This CDR3 comprises 13 residues. V gave up 6 bases and J gave up 0 bases, with 8 bases separating them. CDR1 MDHEN and CDR2 SYDVKM come from the germline V gene. The CDR3 loop is CASRQAPNYGYTF. CDR3 bases: TGTGCCAGCAGACAGGCCCCTAACTATGGCTACACCTTC.

This clone has only a few counts. This chain links TRBV7-3 with TRBJ1-6; D may be TRBD1 (6 bases). This CDR3 region has 14 residues. V was shortened by 5 bases and J by 5 bases, with 10 bases between the two germline ends. The germline V gene encodes CDR1 SGHTA and CDR2 FQGTGA. The CDR3 DNA reads TGTGCCAGCAGCCACGGACAGCATAATTCACCCCTCCACTTT. Its protein is CASSHGQHNSPLHF. Full variable domain (missing parts from reference TRBV7-3 and TRBJ1-6): GAGVSQTPSNKVTEKGKYVELRCDPISGHTALYWYRQSLGQGPEFLIYFQGTGAADDSGLPNDRFFAVRPEGSVSTLKIQRTERGDSAVYLCASSHGQHNSPLHFGNGTRLTVT.

This rearrangement joins TRBV6-2 or TRBV6-3 to TRBJ2-1, with TRBD2 matching 15 bases. The CDR3 spans 20 residues. CDR1 MNHEY and CDR2 SVGEGT come from the germline V gene. Trimming at V came to 6 bases and at J to 2 bases, leaving 14 bases not matched to a gene. The CDR3 region is CASSAAGLAGGKSAYNEQFF. The CDR3, as DNA: TGTGCCAGCAGCGCTGCCGGACTAGCGGGGGGGAAGAGCGCCTACAATGAGCAGTTCTTC.

The V and J genes are TRBV4-2 and TRBJ1-6, with D possibly being TRBD1 (6 bases). Per the germline V gene, CDR1 is LGHNA and CDR2 is YNFKEQ. V was pared by 0 bases and J by 10 bases, with 10 bases between. CDR3 length equals 14 residues. Written as DNA, the CDR3 is TGTGCCAGCAGCCAAGACAGGGGCAGATCACCCCTCCACTTT. Its translation: CASSQDRGRSPLHF.

V gene TRBV27 combines with J gene TRBJ2-4; TRBD1 matches at 8 bases. V shed 5 bases and J 3 bases; nucleotides not matched to a gene: 12. Germline V gene sequence: CDR1 MNHEY, CDR2 SMNVEV (reference sequence). The CDR3 is 17 amino acids. This chain's CDR3 is CASSPPRPTGGKNIQYF. The CDR3 DNA sequence: TGTGCCAGCAGTCCACCAAGGCCCACAGGGGGCAAAAACATTCAGTACTTC.

This clone was counted a few times. V gene TRBV5-1 combines with J gene TRBJ2-1; 7 positions agree with TRBD2. V trimming: 4 bases; J trimming: 6 bases; junction bases outside the gene matches: 16. CDR3 length: 17 amino acids. The germline V gene encodes CDR1 SGHRS and CDR2 YFSETQ. CDR3 in DNA: TGCGCCAGCAGCCTTCGACTAGATGGGACTACGGGCAATGAGCAGTTCTTC. Its translation is CASSLRLDGTTGNEQFF.

The gene calls are TRBV7-2 and TRBJ2-1, with TRBD1 as a possible D gene (6 bases). In germline, CDR1 is SGHTA, CDR2 FQGNSA. V lost 2 bases, J lost 10 bases, and 15 bases lay in between. The CDR3 is 14 residues long. CDR3 DNA sequence: TGTGCCAGCAGCTTAAGGATGGGGACACTCGAGCAGTTCTTC. As protein: CASSLRMGTLEQFF.

V and J are TRBV5-1 and TRBJ1-6, with 7 bases that match TRBD1. CDR1 is SGHRS and CDR2 is YFSETQ in the germline V gene. The CDR3 contains 16 residues. The J segment lost 8 bases and the V segment lost 0 bases, leaving 8 bases of the junction unmatched. The CDR3 nucleotides are TGCGCCAGCAGCTTGGCGTCGGGCAGGGGGGATTCACCCCTCCACTTT. It is translated as CASSLASGRGDSPLHF.

V and J are TRBV29-1 and TRBJ2-7; 9 bases line up with TRBD1. The length of the CDR3 is 15 residues. CDR1 is SQVTM and CDR2 is ANQGSEA in the germline V gene. The V gene end was trimmed by 5 bases and the J gene end by 5 bases; junction bases not matched to a gene: 13. CDR3 nucleotide sequence: TGCAGCGTTCGAACACCGGGACAGGGCGTCCACGAGCAGTACTTC. This gives the protein CSVRTPGQGVHEQYF.

The genes are TRBV7-9 and TRBJ2-5, with 8 bases fitting TRBD1. Germline V CDR1 and CDR2: SEHNR, FQNEAQ (reference sequence). Trimming cost V 4 bases and J 4 bases; bases outside gene matches: 11. The CDR3 has 16 residues. Written as DNA, the CDR3 is TGTGCCAGCAGCTCGCCCCAGGGGGCTGTTCGAGAGACCCAGTACTTC. This translates into CASSSPQGAVRETQYF. The full variable domain, with the rest looked up from reference TRBV7-9 and TRBJ2-5, is DTGVSQNPRHKITKRGQNVTFRCDPISEHNRLYWYRQTLGQGPEFLTYFQNEAQLEKSRLLSDRFSAERPKGSFSTLEIQRTEQGDSAMYLCASSSPQGAVRETQYFGPGTRLLVL.

The chain uses TRBV6-5 and TRBJ2-2; 7 bases line up with TRBD1. The CDR3 runs to 14 residues. Unmatched junction bases numbered 8, after V lost 8 bases and J lost 5 bases. Germline V gene lookup returns CDR1 MNHEY and CDR2 SVGAGI. The CDR3 is CASRLRQGTGELFF. The DNA of the CDR3 is TGTGCCAGCCGGTTACGACAGGGAACCGGGGAGCTGTTTTTT.

The chain couples TRBV24-1 to TRBJ2-7; weak D call: TRBD1 (6 bases). Trimming removed 2 bases from V and 5 bases from J, with 9 bases in between. Germline V gives CDR1 KGHDR, CDR2 SFDVKD. The CDR3 is made up of 13 amino acids. The CDR3 coding sequence is TGTGCCACCAGTGATTCGTACAGGGACGAGCAGTACTTC. Residues: CATSDSYRDEQYF.

The rearrangement links TRBV3-1 (or the pseudogene TRBV3-2) to TRBJ1-1; 8 bases align to TRBD1. This CDR3 has 14 amino acids. Per the germline V gene, CDR1 is LGHDT and CDR2 is YNNKEL (reference sequence). The J segment lost 5 bases and the V segment lost 3 bases, leaving 5 bases of the junction unmatched. CDR3 in DNA: TGTGCCAGCAGCCACAGGGGGCGAGGGACTGAAGCTTTCTTT. Encoded protein: CASSHRGRGTEAFF.

The chain is built from TRBV5-1 and TRBJ2-3; weak D call: TRBD2 (5 bases). CDR1 is SGHRS and CDR2 is YFSETQ in the germline V gene. This CDR3 contains 15 residues. Trimming took 4 bases from V and 3 from J, leaving 15 bases between them. The CDR3: CASSERADTTDTQYF. The CDR3 DNA is TGCGCCAGCAGCGAGAGAGCGGATACGACAGATACGCAGTATTTT.

The CDR3 protein is CASSVRTRVEQFF. As DNA, the CDR3 is TGTGCCAGCAGTGTTAGGACTAGGGTTGAGCAGTTCTTC. The chain employs TRBV2 and TRBJ2-1; TRBD2 aligns across 7 bases. CDR1 is SNHLY and CDR2 is FYNNEI in the germline V gene. The V and J ends lost 4 bases and 9 bases, in that order; junction bases with no gene match: 6. The CDR3 is made up of 13 amino acids.

The chain employs TRBV7-9 and TRBJ1-1, with 7 nucleotides matching TRBD1. J was trimmed by 5 bases and V by 1 base; bases with no gene match: 16. The CDR3 runs to 18 residues. Germline-derived CDR1 and CDR2 are SEHNR and FQNEAQ (reference sequence). Written as DNA, the CDR3 is TGTGCCAGCAGCTTAGTAACAGACAGGGAAAGCAGGTGGACTGAAGCTTTCTTT. Encoded protein: CASSLVTDRESRWTEAFF.

This chain uses TRBV30 with TRBJ1-6, with D possibly matching TRBD1 (6 bases). Per the germline V gene, CDR1 is GTSNPN and CDR2 is SVGIG (reference sequence). Trimming took 6 bases from V and 6 from J, leaving 18 bases between them. The CDR3 runs 15 residues. The CDR3 reads CACSFRDNPNSPLHF. The DNA for the CDR3 is TGTGCCTGCTCCTTTCGGGACAACCCTAATTCACCCCTCCACTTT.

The genes are TRBV7-2 and TRBJ2-5, with 7 positions matching TRBD2. Per the germline V gene, CDR1 is SGHTA and CDR2 is FQGNSA. This CDR3 has 14 amino acids. The V segment lost 4 bases and the J segment 3 bases; nucleotides outside the gene matches: 5. Here the CDR3 DNA reads TGTGCCAGCAGCTCCCTAGCGGCGAAAGAGACCCAGTACTTC. This gives the protein CASSSLAAKETQYF.

This clone turned up a few times. The V gene is TRBV19, the J gene TRBJ2-3; D perhaps matches TRBD2 (6 bases). The CDR3 consists of 16 residues. The V end was cut by 3 bases, the J end by 1 base, with 14 bases between. Germline V gene sequence: CDR1 LNHDA, CDR2 SQIVND (reference sequence). The CDR3 sequence is CASSISSGEGTDTQYF. The CDR3 coding sequence is TGTGCCAGTAGTATTTCTTCGGGGGAGGGCACAGATACGCAGTATTTT.

The rearrangement joins TRBV19 to TRBJ1-4; TRBD1 matches 8 bases. This CDR3 has 15 residues. V gave up 3 bases and J gave up 6 bases; unmatched junction bases: 6. CDR1 is LNHDA, CDR2 SQIVND, per germline (reference sequence). CDR3 sequence: CASSIIGTGDEKLFF. CDR3 nucleotide sequence: TGTGCCAGTAGTATCATCGGGACAGGTGATGAAAAACTGTTTTTT.

The CDR3 bases are TGTGCCAGTAGTGCCCCCCCAGATGGCTACACCTTC. This translates into CASSAPPDGYTF. The rearrangement links TRBV19 to TRBJ1-2; no firm D call. V shed 5 bases and J shed 6 bases, with 10 bases lying between them. This CDR3 region has 12 residues. Germline V lookup: CDR1 LNHDA, CDR2 SQIVND (reference sequence).

V usage is TRBV14 and J usage is TRBJ1-4; tentative D call: TRBD1 (5 bases). Germline CDR1 reads SGHDN; CDR2 reads FVKESK. Between the trimmed V and J ends, which lost 1 base and 1 base, there was a span of 16 bases. This CDR3 has 18 residues. In DNA, the CDR3 is TGTGCCAGCAGCCAAGGTTCTTTGCCAGGGCGAACTAATGAAAAACTGTTTTTT. It encodes CASSQGSLPGRTNEKLFF.

The rearrangement links TRBV7-2 to TRBJ2-1, with 10 bases that match TRBD2. From germline, CDR1 is SGHTA and CDR2 FQGNSA. The CDR3 runs 16 residues. V shed 4 bases, J shed 4 bases, and the junction held 7 bases outside the gene matches. The CDR3 sequence is CASSSRVAGGYNEQFF. The CDR3 DNA sequence: TGTGCCAGCAGCTCCCGGGTAGCGGGGGGATACAATGAGCAGTTCTTC.

The V and J genes are TRBV18 and TRBJ1-3; the match to TRBD1 covers 7 bases. The germline V gene has CDR1 KGHSH and CDR2 LQKENI. There are 15 residues in the CDR3. After removal of 3 bases from V and 4 bases from J, the junction contained 6 bases not matched to a gene. In nucleotides, the CDR3 is TGTGCCAGCTCACCCGACGGGACAGACGGAAACACCATATATTTT. It yields the protein CASSPDGTDGNTIYF.